This T cell receptor beta chain was sequenced in a study of shared clonotypes between healthy human individuals. Study overall: Donors consisted of two women and a few men between 18 and 49.

Input per replicate PCR of unsorted PBMC was approximately 280 ng DNA, corresponding to around 28,000 T cell genomes. Assay: immunoSEQ multiplex PCR; the TCRdb copy retains only in-frame clones and omits some. This table holds hundreds of thousands of clones, roughly three quarters found once. This clone was recorded many times. The V end lost 4 bases, the J end lost 8 bases, and 9 bases lay between the germline ends. Germline lookup yields CDR1 SGHTS and CDR2 YDEGEE. The CDR3 covers 12 residues. The chain uses TRBV5-8 and TRBJ1-4, with D unresolved. Sequenced: PBMCs. This TCR derives from a woman aged 35 to 49 in good health. Some clones in this sample may be carry-over from other donors' samples. The CDR3 is CASSQDGEKLFF. CDR3 DNA: TGTGCCAGCAGCCAGGATGGCGAAAAACTGTTTTTT.